This T cell receptor beta chain was sequenced for a study of spatial heterogeneity in lung cancer. Study information: The donors comprised around 72 untreated early-stage non-small cell lung cancer patients. Findings of the study overall: Circulating ubiquitous expanded tumor TCRs were observed more frequently at resection than at follow-up.

This clonotype was detected only a few times. Its antigen is as yet unknown. The germline V gene has CDR1 DFQATT and CDR2 SNEGSKA (reference sequence). The length of the CDR3 is 16 residues. Between the trimmed V and J ends, which lost 0 bases and 4 bases, there was a span of 17 bases. TCRdb re-analysed the 5' RACE reads in MiXCR, keeping a single row per CDR3 protein. The data show roughly 99,000 distinct CDR3 sequences, around 19% seen once. Time point here: blood at routine non-recurrence follow-up after resection. In each case, whole RNA from tumor, nontumor lung or frozen PBMC was sequenced unsorted.

Sequenced here: PBMCs, sampled at follow-up. The clonotype originates from a male donor with early-stage non-small cell lung cancer. The V gene is TRBV20-1, the J gene TRBJ2-3; D gene ambiguous. DNA of the CDR3: TGCAGTGCTAGAGATCCCGTCTCGTCCGAAGCAGATACGCAGTATTTT. Protein sequence: CSARDPVSSEADTQYF.